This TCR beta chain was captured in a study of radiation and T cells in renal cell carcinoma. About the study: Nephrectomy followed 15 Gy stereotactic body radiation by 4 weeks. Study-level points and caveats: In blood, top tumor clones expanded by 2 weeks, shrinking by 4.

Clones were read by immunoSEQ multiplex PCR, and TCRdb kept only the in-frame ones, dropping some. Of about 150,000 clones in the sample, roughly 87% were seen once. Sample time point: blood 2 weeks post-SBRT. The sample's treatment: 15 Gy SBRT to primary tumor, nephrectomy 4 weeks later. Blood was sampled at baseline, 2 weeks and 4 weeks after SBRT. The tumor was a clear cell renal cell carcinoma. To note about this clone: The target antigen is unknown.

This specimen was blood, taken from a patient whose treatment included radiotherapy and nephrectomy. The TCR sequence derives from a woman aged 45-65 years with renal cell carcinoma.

The CDR3 region is CASSQVVNADLPYTDTQYF. CDR3 nucleotides: TGCGCCAGCAGCCAAGTTGTTAATGCGGATCTGCCCTACACAGATACGCAGTATTTT. The chain combines TRBV4-1 with TRBJ2-3; D is ambiguous. The CDR3 loop spans 19 amino acids. Per the germline V gene, CDR1 is MGHRA and CDR2 is YSYEKL. Trimming pared 1 base from V and 2 bases from J, leaving 22 bases between.